This is a list of T cell receptor beta chains from one sample in a study of cytomegalovirus exposure and HLA in healthy donors. Sequencing used immunoSEQ multiplex PCR; TCRdb keeps in-frame clones, though not all of them. This table has about 190,000 clones, approximately 86% appearing once. The sample consisted of PBMCs. These receptors originate from a woman aged 25 to 45 in good health and CMV-seronegative. The CDR3 runs from the conserved cysteine through the conserved F or W. The D gene is left open where the match is weak. Only part of the rows carry a size: once, few, many, or a class if the clone is expanded.

D,size,V,J,DNA,CDR3
.,once,TRBV19,TRBJ1-5,TGTGCCAGTACCGGAGTCAGCAATCAGCCCCAGCATTTT,CASTGVSNQPQHF
TRBD2,.,TRBV5-8,TRBJ2-7,TGTGCCAGCAGTTTGCCGGGACTACTCATCTACGAGCAGTACTTC,CASSLPGLLIYEQYF
TRBD1,.,TRBV13,TRBJ2-7,TGTGCCAGCAGCATCCGGACAGGGGTTATAGGCGAGCAGTACTTC,CASSIRTGVIGEQYF
TRBD1,once,TRBV7-8,TRBJ2-5,TGTGCCAGCAGAAAACCGGGACAGGGGTCCCAAGAGACCCAGTACTTC,CASRKPGQGSQETQYF
.,.,TRBV15,TRBJ2-7,TGTGCCACCAGCAGCTCTCGCTACGAGCAGTACTTC,CATSSSRYEQYF
TRBD1,once,TRBV18,TRBJ1-1,TGTGCCAGCTCACTTGACAGGGACACTGAAGCTTTCTTT,CASSLDRDTEAFF
.,once,TRBV2,TRBJ2-5,TGTGCCAGCAGTGGCCTAGCGAGGGAGACCCAGTACTTC,CASSGLARETQYF
TRBD2,.,TRBV29-1,TRBJ2-1,TGCAGCGTTGTGGCGGGAGGGCTCTATGAGCAGTTCTTC,CSVVAGGLYEQFF
.,.,TRBV7-6,TRBJ1-1,TGTGCCAGCAGCCTCACCGGGGGGGGGTATGTAAGCGCTGAAGCTTTCTTT,CASSLTGGGYVSAEAFF
TRBD2,.,TRBV9,TRBJ2-7,TGTGCCAGCAGCGTAGGACCAGCGGGGGCCTACGAGCAGTACTTC,CASSVGPAGAYEQYF
.,.,TRBV9,TRBJ2-3,TGTGCCAGCAGCGTAGTCTCAGGGGGGCCGACAGATACGCAGTATTTT,CASSVVSGGPTDTQYF
TRBD2,.,TRBV4-1,TRBJ2-1,TGCGCCAGCAGCCAAAGCGGCGGGAGGGCGGGTTACAATGAGCAGTTCTTC,CASSQSGGRAGYNEQFF
.,.,TRBV30,TRBJ2-6,TGTGCCGCCTCACGAGGCTCTGGGGCCAACGTCCTGACTTTC,CAASRGSGANVLTF
.,.,TRBV4-1,TRBJ2-7,TGCGCCAGCAGCCAGGTGTGGTCACCACTCCGCTACGAGCAGTACTTC,CASSQVWSPLRYEQYF
.,.,TRBV28,TRBJ2-3,TGTGCCAGCCGTAGCGGCACAGATACGCAGTATTTT,CASRSGTDTQYF
.,.,TRBV7-3,TRBJ2-4,TGTGCCAGCAGCTTTAACGGGAGATCCCTCTTC,CASSFNGRSLF
.,once,TRBV30,TRBJ2-1,TGTGCCTGGAGTGTACCCAGGACTACCTACAATGAGCAGTTCTTC,CAWSVPRTTYNEQFF
TRBD2,once,TRBV7-4,TRBJ2-1,TGTGCCAGCAGCTTAGTAGTAGCGGGATTTGGCGAGCAGTTCTTC,CASSLVVAGFGEQFF
.,.,TRBV6-1,TRBJ1-5,TGTGCCAGCAGTGAAGGAGGACAGAACAATCAGCCCCAGCATTTT,CASSEGGQNNQPQHF
TRBD2,.,TRBV2,TRBJ2-1,TGTGCCAGCAGTCCCACAAGGACTAGCTATTACAATGAGCAGTTCTTC,CASSPTRTSYYNEQFF
.,.,TRBV11-2,TRBJ2-7,TGTGCCAGCAGCTTAGGGCTAGTCGGCTACGAGCAGTACTTC,CASSLGLVGYEQYF
TRBD1,.,TRBV28,TRBJ1-1,TGTGCCAGCCAGGGGGCGGGTGAAGCTTTCTTT,CASQGAGEAFF
TRBD1,.,TRBV19,TRBJ2-7,TGTGCCAGTCAAGGAACAGGGGGCATGGGCGAGCAGTACTTC,CASQGTGGMGEQYF
TRBD1,.,TRBV5-1,TRBJ2-7,TGCGCCAGCAGCTTTGGGACAGGGACGAACGAGCAGTACTTC,CASSFGTGTNEQYF
.,.,TRBV7-9,TRBJ2-1,TGTGCCAGCAGCTGGATAGCGGCTAGCTCCTACAATGAGCAGTTCTTC,CASSWIAASSYNEQFF
.,.,TRBV5-1,TRBJ2-7,TGCGCCAGCAGCTCTCGGACTCCGCTGGACGAGCAGTACTTC,CASSSRTPLDEQYF
TRBD2,.,TRBV10-3,TRBJ2-7,TGTGCCATCAGGCCGGGACTAGCGGGAGATGAGCAGTACTTC,CAIRPGLAGDEQYF
.,.,TRBV6-5,TRBJ1-1,TGTGCCAGCAGACCCGGATTTGGGGCCCTGACTGAAGCTTTCTTT,CASRPGFGALTEAFF
TRBD2,.,TRBV7-8,TRBJ2-5,TGTGCCAGCAGCCTCGCCGTTCGGGAGGATCAGTACTTC,CASSLAVREDQYF
.,.,TRBV2,TRBJ2-5,TGTGCCAGCAGTGAACGTACAGGGATAGAGACCCAGTACTTC,CASSERTGIETQYF
.,.,TRBV5-8,TRBJ1-3,TGTGCCAGCAGCTCGTACGGGAGCTCTGGAAACACCATATATTTT,CASSSYGSSGNTIYF
TRBD2,.,TRBV5-1,TRBJ2-7,TGCGCCAGCACCCTCGTTGGGGGAGGGCCTTCCGAGCAGTACTTC,CASTLVGGGPSEQYF
TRBD1,.,TRBV10-3,TRBJ1-4,TGTGCCATCAGTGAGGGGCAGGGGGGAGAAAAACTGTTTTTT,CAISEGQGGEKLFF
.,.,TRBV20-1,TRBJ1-2,TGCAGCTTGGGTCCGCGGGATGGCTACACCTTC,CSLGPRDGYTF
.,.,TRBV11-1,TRBJ2-3,TGTGCCAGCAGCCCGCGGGGCGCTGGATACCTCACAGATACGCAGTATTTT,CASSPRGAGYLTDTQYF
.,.,TRBV4-1,TRBJ2-7,TGCGCCAGCAGCCAAGACGCAAAGACCGGGTCCTACGAGCAGTACTTC,CASSQDAKTGSYEQYF
.,few,TRBV7-8,TRBJ2-1,TGTGCCAGCAGCCTCCGGGTCACATACAATGAGCAGTTCTTC,CASSLRVTYNEQFF
TRBD1,.,TRBV4-1,TRBJ2-7,TGCGCCAGCAGCCAAGTGGGACAGGGGTCCCACGAGCAGTACTTC,CASSQVGQGSHEQYF
.,once,TRBV19,TRBJ1-2,TGTGCCACCTCGAAGGCTGAGGGCTATGGCTACACCTTC,CATSKAEGYGYTF